The present TCR beta chain was sequenced within a study of control samples from healthy donors and cancer patients (dated by TCRdb to the early 2020s). The library was made by the immunoSEQ multiplex PCR assay. As stored in TCRdb, this immuneACCESS dataset retains in-frame rearrangements with V and J assigned. A fraction of the clones does not appear; measured against another copy, unresolved V genes explain less than half of the discrepancy, and the remainder lacks a known reason. The sample includes 84,000 or so clones, with 84% observed a single time. The ten largest account for 11% of the sample. The CDR3 runs 12 residues from the cysteine to the phenylalanine. Only the CDR3 DNA stays, 36 bases, in frame from base 1. V and J are truncated by 3 bases and 4 bases respectively, leaving an intervening sequence of 5 bases. The germline V gene specifies SGHRS as CDR1 and YFSETQ as CDR2. With respect to this clone: Which antigen it targets is not known. Within one base of it there is no much larger clone, and no base qualities were kept.

The sequence was collected from a man aged 55 to 70 with head and neck cancer. This receptor chain uses TRBV5-1 and TRBJ1-3; the D gene cannot be resolved reliably. Input material: PBMCs. The sequenced DNA is TGCGCCAGCAGCTCCGAGGGAAACACCATATATTTT. Its protein is CASSSEGNTIYF.